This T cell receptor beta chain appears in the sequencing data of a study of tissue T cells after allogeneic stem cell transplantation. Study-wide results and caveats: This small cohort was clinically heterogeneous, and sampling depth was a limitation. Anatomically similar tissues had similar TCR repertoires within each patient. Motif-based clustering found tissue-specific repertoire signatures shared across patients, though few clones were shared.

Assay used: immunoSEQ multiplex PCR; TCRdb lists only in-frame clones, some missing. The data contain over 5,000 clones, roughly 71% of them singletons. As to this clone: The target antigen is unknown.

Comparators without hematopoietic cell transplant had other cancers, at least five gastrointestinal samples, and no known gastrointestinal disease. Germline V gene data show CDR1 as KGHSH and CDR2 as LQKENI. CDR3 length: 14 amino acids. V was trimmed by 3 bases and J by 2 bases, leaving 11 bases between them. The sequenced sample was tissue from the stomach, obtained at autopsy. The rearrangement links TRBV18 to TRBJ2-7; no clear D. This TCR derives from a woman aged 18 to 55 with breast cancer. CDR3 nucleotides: TGTGCCAGCTCACCGTCTGGTGGGGCCTACGAGCAGTACTTC. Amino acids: CASSPSGGAYEQYF.